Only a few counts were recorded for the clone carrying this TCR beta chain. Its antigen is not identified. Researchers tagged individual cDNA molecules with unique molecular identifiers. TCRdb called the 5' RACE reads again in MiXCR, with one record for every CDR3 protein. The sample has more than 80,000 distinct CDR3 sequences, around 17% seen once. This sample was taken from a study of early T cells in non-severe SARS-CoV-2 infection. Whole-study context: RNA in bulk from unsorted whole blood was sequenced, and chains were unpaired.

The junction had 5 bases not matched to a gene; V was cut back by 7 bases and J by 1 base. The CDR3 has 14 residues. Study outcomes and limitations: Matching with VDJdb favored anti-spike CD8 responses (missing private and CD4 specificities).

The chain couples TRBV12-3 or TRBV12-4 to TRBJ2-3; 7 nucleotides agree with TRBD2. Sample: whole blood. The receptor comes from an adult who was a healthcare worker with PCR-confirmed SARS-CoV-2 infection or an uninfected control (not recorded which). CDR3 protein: CASTMAGGTDTQYF. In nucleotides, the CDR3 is TGTGCCAGCACCATGGCGGGGGGCACAGATACGCAGTATTTT.